This T cell receptor (beta chain) appears in the sequencing data of a study of PD-1 blockade in classical Hodgkin lymphoma. Points from the study as a whole: It was reported that newly diagnosed patients had less baseline TCR diversity than healthy donors. Diversity in CD4+ TCRs, unlike that measured in CD8+ TCRs, had risen significantly by C4D1. Before treatment, complete responders showed about the same diversity as newly diagnosed patients.

CDR1 and CDR2 (germline): SEHNR, FQNEAQ (reference sequence). This CDR3 is 12 amino acids long. V dropped 5 bases and J dropped 10 bases, with 12 bases sitting between them. In its sample, this clone is medium-sized. Its antigen is unidentified. Clones were sequenced by immunoSEQ multiplex PCR, and TCRdb holds only the in-frame ones, with some missing. The sample has roughly 25,000 clones, around 82% seen once; the top ten hold approximately 10%. Each and every patient relapsed after autologous stem cell transplantation, and patients got differing brentuximab vedotin exposure. The chain joins TRBV7-9 to TRBJ2-1; D remains unclear. Sequences were derived from peripheral blood mononuclear cells (PBMCs), sampled before the second cycle of nivolumab. The source of this sequence is a human donor with classical Hodgkin lymphoma. CDR3 protein: CASSPPGWEQFF. DNA for the CDR3: TGTGCCAGCAGCCCCCCTGGGTGGGAGCAGTTCTTC.